The text below deals with one TCR beta chain. This CDR3 is 14 amino acids long. The V and J ends lost 1 base and 13 bases, in that order; junction bases with no gene match: 11. The germline V gene has CDR1 SGHTA and CDR2 FQGTGA. This record comes from a study of blood T cell repertoires in COVID-19. Study in general: Nucleic acid was either cDNA or gDNA, and it came from T cells, B-cell-depleted T cells, or PBMCs.

This table comes from immunoSEQ multiplex PCR, and its TCRdb copy is limited to in-frame clones, with some not included. Among hundreds of thousands of clones, about 80% were seen once, and the ten largest hold 2.5% to 4%. The clonotype originates from a woman older than 75 with acute or convalescent COVID-19. The J gene is TRBJ2-5, the V gene TRBV7-3; TRBD1 matches at 8 bases. What was sequenced was peripheral blood. The CDR3 spells CASSLRGETGDMYF. The CDR3 region has the DNA TGTGCCAGCAGCTTAAGAGGGGAGACAGGGGACATGTACTTC.